Below, one T cell receptor beta chain is given with its context. The CDR3 covers 14 residues. Losses at the gene ends were 3 bases for V and 6 bases for J; bases not matched to a gene: 4. The germline V gene has CDR1 DFQATT and CDR2 SNEGSKA (reference sequence). The data are from a study of CD8 T cells in ankylosing spondylitis. Preparation of TCR beta libraries was done by quantitative 5'-RACE with molecular barcodes. TCRdb re-called the 5' RACE reads through MiXCR, storing one row per CDR3 protein. Here the sample spans approximately 250,000 distinct CDR3 sequences, 32% being singletons. The sample consisted of blood, either unsorted or a sorted T cell fraction (not recorded which). J is TRBJ1-4 and V is TRBV20-1, with 10 bases matching TRBD1. The clonotype was recovered from a male donor with ankylosing spondylitis or in good health (not recorded which). CDR3 region: CSARTGTGDEKLFF. In DNA form, the CDR3 reads TGCAGTGCTAGGACCGGGACAGGGGATGAAAAACTGTTTTTT.